This T cell receptor (beta chain) was sequenced in a study of T cell responses to AZD1222 COVID-19 vaccine. About the research overall: Second doses that came at about 4 or about 12 weeks were put together.

Findings and caveats of the study: Clonal diversity may have been underestimated, and the donors were mostly white British, with more females than males. Spike-spanning, vaccine-associated CD4 TCRs were dominant at 160-218 and 743-854. Nearly half of spike-specific TCRs reportedly target unmutated variant regions.

In this sample, this clone turned up once. Its antigen is not identified. Assay: immunoSEQ multiplex PCR; the TCRdb copy retains only in-frame clones and omits some. The table shows under 100,000 clones, with about 86% occurring only once. Sequences were derived from peripheral blood, sampled on day 0 of AZD1222 vaccination. This receptor was obtained from an adult in good health.

The CDR3 spells CASSVSGQGTYEQYF. The CDR3 DNA sequence: TGTGCCAGCAGCGTCTCGGGACAGGGAACCTACGAGCAGTACTTC. The chain joins TRBV7-2 to TRBJ2-7, with 9 bases that match TRBD1. CDR3 length equals 15 residues. Germline V gene sequence: CDR1 SGHTA, CDR2 FQGNSA. Losses at the gene ends were 5 bases for V and 2 bases for J; bases not matched to a gene: 7.